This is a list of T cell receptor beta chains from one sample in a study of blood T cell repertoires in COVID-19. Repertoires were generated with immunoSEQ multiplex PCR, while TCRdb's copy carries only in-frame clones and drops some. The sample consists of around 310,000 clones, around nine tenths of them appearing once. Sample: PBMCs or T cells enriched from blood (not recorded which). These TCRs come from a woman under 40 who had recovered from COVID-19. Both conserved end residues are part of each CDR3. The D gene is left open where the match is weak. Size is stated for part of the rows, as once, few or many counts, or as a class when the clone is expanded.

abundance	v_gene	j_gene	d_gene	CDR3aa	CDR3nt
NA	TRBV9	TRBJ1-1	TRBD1	CASSPGGAEAFF	TGTGCCAGCAGCCCAGGGGGAGCTGAAGCTTTCTTT
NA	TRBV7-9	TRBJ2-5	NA	CASSSGETQYF	TGTGCCAGCAGCTCAGGGGAGACCCAGTACTTC
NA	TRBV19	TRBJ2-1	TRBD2	CASSALAGGPVLEQFF	TGTGCCAGTAGTGCCCTAGCGGGAGGGCCCGTCCTTGAGCAGTTCTTC
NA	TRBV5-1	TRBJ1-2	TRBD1	CASSVHPDRAGGYTF	TGCGCCAGCAGCGTGCACCCGGACAGGGCCGGTGGCTACACCTTC
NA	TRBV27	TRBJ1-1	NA	CASTQGRNTEAFF	TGTGCCAGTACTCAGGGGCGGAACACTGAAGCTTTCTTT
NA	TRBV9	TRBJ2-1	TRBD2	CASSVGLAGYTRQFF	TGTGCCAGCAGCGTAGGACTAGCGGGGTACACTAGGCAGTTCTTC
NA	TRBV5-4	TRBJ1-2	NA	CASSFLDSTLGNYGYTF	TGTGCCAGCAGCTTTTTGGACAGCACCCTCGGGAACTATGGCTACACCTTC
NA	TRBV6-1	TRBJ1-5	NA	CASSYQGPQPQHF	TGTGCCAGCAGTTATCAGGGGCCTCAGCCCCAGCATTTT
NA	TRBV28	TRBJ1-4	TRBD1	CASITGAANEKLFF	TGTGCCAGCATTACAGGGGCAGCTAATGAAAAACTGTTTTTT
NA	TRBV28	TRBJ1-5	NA	CASSPLREGWGQPQHF	TGTGCCAGCAGTCCGCTGCGGGAAGGGTGGGGACAGCCCCAGCATTTT
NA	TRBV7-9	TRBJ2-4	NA	CASTPTGSAIQYF	TGTGCCAGCACCCCAACAGGGTCGGCCATTCAGTACTTC
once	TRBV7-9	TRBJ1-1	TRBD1	CASSPTDRTPEAFF	TGTGCCAGCAGCCCTACGGACAGGACCCCTGAAGCTTTCTTT
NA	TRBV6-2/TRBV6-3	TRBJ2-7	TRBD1	CASSPTHPGQGYEQYF	TGTGCCAGCAGTCCCACTCATCCGGGACAGGGCTACGAGCAGTACTTC
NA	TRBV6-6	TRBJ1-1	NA	CASSYSQNTEAFF	TGTGCCAGCAGTTATTCACAGAACACTGAAGCTTTCTTT
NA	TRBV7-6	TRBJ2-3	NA	CASSLFTSTDTQYF	TGTGCCAGCAGCTTATTCACTAGCACAGATACGCAGTATTTT
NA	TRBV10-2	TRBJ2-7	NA	CASSERGGLYEQYF	TGCGCCAGCAGTGAGCGAGGAGGACTCTACGAGCAGTACTTC
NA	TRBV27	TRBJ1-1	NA	CASSQIRASLGAFF	TGTGCCAGCAGTCAGATCAGGGCTTCCTTGGGAGCTTTCTTT
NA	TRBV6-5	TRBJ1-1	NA	CASSLIQLGGSEAFF	TGTGCCAGCAGCCTGATACAATTGGGGGGATCTGAAGCTTTCTTT
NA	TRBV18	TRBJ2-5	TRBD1	CASSPRTGEGETQYF	TGTGCCAGCTCACCAAGGACAGGGGAGGGAGAGACCCAGTACTTC
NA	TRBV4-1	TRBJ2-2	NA	CASSQTPGHTDTGELFF	TGCGCCAGCAGCCAAACACCGGGACATACCGACACCGGGGAGCTGTTTTTT
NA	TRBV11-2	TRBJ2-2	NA	CASSLEVAGNTGELFF	TGTGCCAGCAGCTTAGAAGTGGCGGGGAACACCGGGGAGCTGTTTTTT
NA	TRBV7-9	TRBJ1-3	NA	CASSLGRSSSGNTIYF	TGTGCCAGCAGCTTGGGGAGGAGCAGCTCTGGAAACACCATATATTTT
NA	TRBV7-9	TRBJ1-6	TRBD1	CASSYGQGGSPLHF	TGTGCCAGCAGCTACGGACAGGGCGGTTCACCCCTCCACTTT
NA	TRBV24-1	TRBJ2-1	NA	CATSPLGQGLNEQFF	TGTGCCACCAGCCCCTTAGGGCAGGGTCTCAATGAGCAGTTCTTC
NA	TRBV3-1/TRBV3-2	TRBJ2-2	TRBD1	CASSFPGQITGELFF	TGTGCCAGCAGCTTCCCGGGACAGATAACCGGGGAGCTGTTTTTT
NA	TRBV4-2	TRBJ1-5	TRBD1	CASSPDRGSNQPQHF	TGTGCCAGCAGTCCCGACAGGGGGAGCAATCAGCCCCAGCATTTT
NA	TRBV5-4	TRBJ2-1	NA	CASRTDGGTYNEQFF	TGTGCCAGCAGGACGGACGGCGGGACCTACAATGAGCAGTTCTTC
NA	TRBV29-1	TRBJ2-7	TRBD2	CSVEWKADHISGNPYEQYF	TGCAGCGTTGAATGGAAGGCGGACCATATTAGCGGGAATCCCTACGAGCAGTACTTC
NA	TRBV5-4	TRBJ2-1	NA	CASSMGGGAGNYNEQFF	TGTGCCAGCAGCATGGGGGGCGGAGCGGGGAATTACAATGAGCAGTTCTTC
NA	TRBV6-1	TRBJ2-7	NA	CASSDPRGYEQYF	TGTGCCAGCAGTGATCCCCGGGGGTACGAGCAGTACTTC
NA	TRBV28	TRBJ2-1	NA	CASSQDTLGNEQFF	TGTGCCAGCAGTCAGGACACCCTTGGGAATGAGCAGTTCTTC
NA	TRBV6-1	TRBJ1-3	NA	CASSADGAYSGNTIYF	TGTGCCAGCAGTGCGGATGGGGCCTACTCTGGAAACACCATATATTTT
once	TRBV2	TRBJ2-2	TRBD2	CASRGTSGTNTGELFF	TGTGCCAGCAGAGGGACTAGCGGTACGAACACCGGGGAGCTGTTTTTT
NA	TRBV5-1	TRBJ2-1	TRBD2	CASSYRGAGAMTYNEQFF	TGCGCCAGCAGCTACCGTGGAGCGGGAGCTATGACCTACAATGAGCAGTTCTTC
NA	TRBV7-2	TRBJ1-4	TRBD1	CASSPRTGHNEKLFF	TGTGCCAGCAGCCCCCGGACAGGGCATAATGAAAAACTGTTTTTT
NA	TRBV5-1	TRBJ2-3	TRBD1	CASSMTGGNADTQYF	TGCGCCAGCAGCATGACAGGGGGCAACGCAGATACGCAGTATTTT
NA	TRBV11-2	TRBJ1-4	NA	CASSFIGEANEKLFF	TGTGCCAGCAGCTTCATCGGGGAAGCTAATGAAAAACTGTTTTTT
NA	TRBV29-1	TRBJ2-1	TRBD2	CSVGGTRSGYNEQFF	TGCAGCGTTGGAGGGACTAGGTCGGGTTACAATGAGCAGTTCTTC
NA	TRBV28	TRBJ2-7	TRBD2	CASRLSGRADPEQYF	TGTGCCAGCAGACTTAGCGGGAGGGCCGATCCCGAGCAGTACTTC
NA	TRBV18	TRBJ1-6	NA	CASSPPAGVSPLHF	TGTGCCAGCTCACCACCGGCTGGAGTCTCACCCCTCCACTTT
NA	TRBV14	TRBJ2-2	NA	CASSRREPSNTGELFF	TGTGCCAGCAGCCGCAGGGAACCTTCGAACACCGGGGAGCTGTTTTTT
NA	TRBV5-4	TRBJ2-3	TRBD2	CASSPGGAVDTQYF	TGTGCCAGCAGCCCGGGGGGGGCGGTGGATACGCAGTATTTT
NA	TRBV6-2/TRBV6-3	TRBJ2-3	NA	CASSYSEGSTDTQYF	TGTGCCAGCAGTTACTCGGAGGGTAGCACAGATACGCAGTATTTT
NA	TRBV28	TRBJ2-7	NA	CASSFVGGARSYEQYF	TGTGCCAGCAGTTTTGTGGGTGGGGCGCGGAGCTACGAGCAGTACTTC
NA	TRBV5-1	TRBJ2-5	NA	CASSFSTVGQETQYF	TGCGCCAGCAGCTTTTCGACAGTCGGGCAAGAGACCCAGTACTTC
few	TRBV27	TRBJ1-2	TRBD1	CASSFGTGLYGYTF	TGTGCCAGCAGTTTTGGGACAGGACTCTATGGCTACACCTTC
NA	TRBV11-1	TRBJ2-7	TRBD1	CASSLSQGAFYEQYF	TGTGCCAGCAGCTTATCCCAGGGGGCTTTCTACGAGCAGTACTTC
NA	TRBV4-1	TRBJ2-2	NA	CASSQAPPGQNTGELFF	TGCGCCAGCAGCCAAGCCCCTCCGGGACAGAACACCGGGGAGCTGTTTTTT
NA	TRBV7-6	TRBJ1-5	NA	CASSLDLGVGGNQPQHF	TGTGCCAGCAGCTTAGATTTGGGCGTCGGTGGCAATCAGCCCCAGCATTTT
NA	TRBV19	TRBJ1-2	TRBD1	CASKGTGPYYGYTF	TGTGCCAGTAAGGGGACAGGGCCGTACTATGGCTACACCTTC